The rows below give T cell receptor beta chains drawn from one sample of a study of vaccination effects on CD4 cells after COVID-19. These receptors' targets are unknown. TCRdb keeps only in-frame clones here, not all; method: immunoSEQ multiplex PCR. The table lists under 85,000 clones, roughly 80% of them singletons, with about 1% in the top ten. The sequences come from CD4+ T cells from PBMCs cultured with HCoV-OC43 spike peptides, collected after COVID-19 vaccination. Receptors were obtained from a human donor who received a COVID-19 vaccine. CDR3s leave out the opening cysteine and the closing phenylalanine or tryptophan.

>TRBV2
ASSSTGPGYT
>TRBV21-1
ASSRGDGYT
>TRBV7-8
ASSLGGVDRNTEAF
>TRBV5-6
ASSLRLRVTSETQY
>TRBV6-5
ASRRITEAF
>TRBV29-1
SVQDTPRYNEQF
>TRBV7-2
ASSPLRETQY
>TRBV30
AWGPGQDTQY
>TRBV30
AWGAGAVGEKLF
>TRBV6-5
ASRRDRERQPQH
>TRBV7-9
ASSSGTANSPLH
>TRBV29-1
SVRWGTAYGYT
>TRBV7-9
ASVPRGRGRQETQY
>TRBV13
ASSLGRNEKLF
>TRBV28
ASIRNTGELF
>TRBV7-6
ASSLAPSGIETQY
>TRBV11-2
ASSLWDVQDTQY
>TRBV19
ASSAWTGNSPLH
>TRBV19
ASSIGLQETQY
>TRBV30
AWRGGVRGLSYRDGYT